This T cell receptor (beta chain) was captured in a study of glioma-infiltrating T cells after dendritic cell vaccination. Germline V CDR1 and CDR2: SGHDT, YYEEEE. This CDR3 has 18 residues. The V gene lost 4 bases and the J gene lost 0 bases, with 22 bases spanning the gap. Clones were read by immunoSEQ multiplex PCR, and TCRdb kept only the in-frame ones, dropping some. This sample has about 92,000 clones, with 85% to 90% found just once. The rearrangement uses TRBV5-6 and TRBJ1-2; no clear D gene. The sample here was blood, taken before dendritic cell vaccination. The TCR sequence derives from a human donor with glioblastoma. CDR3 sequence (DNA): TGTGCCAGCAGCCCTAGCTCGGACGTACTGAGGGCTAACTATGGCTACACCTTC. Translated, it gives CASSPSSDVLRANYGYTF.